This T cell receptor beta chain derives from a study of T cells expressing NK-cell markers. General study findings and limits: The leading position in the CD3+CD56-NKG2C+ fraction of several donors also went to these clonotypes.

There are 13 residues in the CDR3. Germline lookup yields CDR1 SGHAT and CDR2 FQNNGV. TCRdb reprocessed the 5' RACE reads and stores each CDR3 protein as one record, lacking DNA. The sample has approximately 170,000 distinct CDR3 sequences. In regard to this clonotype: Antigen specificity is unknown.

This chain connects TRBV11-2 to TRBJ2-7; the D gene TCRdb calls, TRBD1, cannot be checked with no DNA. This clonotype originated in a man aged 18-75 years in good health. Input material: blood T cells: a sorted CD56 or NKG2C T cell subset, CD4+ or CD8+ T cells, or bulk PBMC T cells (not recorded which). CDR3 region: CASSWRTGAEQYF.